This TCR beta chain was sequenced in a study of blood T cells in healthy people across ages. Study-wide context: Every two T cells gave about one barcoded beta molecule via template switching. Points from the study as a whole: Because donor CMV status was unknown, expanded clonotype changes were possibly confounded.

Germline lookup yields CDR1 SGHRS and CDR2 YFSETQ. CDR3 length: 13 residues. Trimming took 5 bases from V and 0 from J, leaving 8 bases between them. Drawing of peripheral blood yielded 7.5 to 10 milliliters from each donor. A second PCR of about 6 to 12 cycles used a sample-barcoded 5' primer and a J-beta primer mix. Each cDNA molecule, via a template-switch adaptor with 12 random nucleotides, was tagged. TCRdb re-called the 5' RACE reads with MiXCR, one entry per CDR3 protein. Of 1,500,000 or so distinct CDR3 sequences listed, 59% are singletons. A word on this clonotype: The antigen is unknown.

Sequenced input: blood. The sequence was collected from a man aged 18 to 30 in good health. This chain joins TRBV5-1 and TRBJ1-2; D gene uncertain. For the CDR3, the DNA is TGCGCCAGCAGGGACTCGGCTAACTATGGCTACACCTTC. Its protein product is CASRDSANYGYTF.